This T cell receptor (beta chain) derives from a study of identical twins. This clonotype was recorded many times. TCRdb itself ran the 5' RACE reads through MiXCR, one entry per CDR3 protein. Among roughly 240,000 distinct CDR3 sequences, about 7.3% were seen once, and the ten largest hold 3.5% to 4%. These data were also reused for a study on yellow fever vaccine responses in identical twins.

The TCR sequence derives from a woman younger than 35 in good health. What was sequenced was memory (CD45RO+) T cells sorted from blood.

In nucleotides, the CDR3 is TGTGCCACCAGCGGACTACTGGGGCAGTTCTTC. It translates to CATSGLLGQFF. The chain employs TRBV15 and TRBJ2-1; the D gene is possibly TRBD2 (6 bases). The V gene lost 5 bases and the J gene lost 12 bases, with 11 bases spanning the gap. The CDR3 length is 11 residues. Germline V gene lookup returns CDR1 LNHNV and CDR2 YYDKDF (reference sequence).